This TCR beta chain was sequenced in a study of regulatory and conventional T cells in RAG deficiency. Regulatory T cells were sorted from blood as CD4+ CD25-high CD127-low cells. Findings and limits, study-wide: Other subsets showed around 9.4-fold reductions, but Treg unique TCR beta sequences fell roughly 100-fold in these patients. Patient subsets had shorter CDR3s; Omenn Treg-Tconv overlap exceeded 75%. These Omenn syndrome Treg sorts may hold peripherally activated cells instead.

Here immunoSEQ multiplex PCR was the method, and the copy in TCRdb shows in-frame clones only, minus some. The table includes tens of thousands of clones, 75% to 95% detected once. Germline V gives CDR1 SEHNR, CDR2 FQNEAQ (reference sequence). Between the trimmed V and J ends, which lost 5 bases and 2 bases, there was a span of 5 bases. This CDR3 has 12 amino acids. This clone was observed a handful of times. Its antigen is currently unknown. The same sample was also studied in work on regulatory T cells. From that paper: Amplification used 52 TRBV primers and 13 TRBJ primers. Patient repertoires had restricted TRB V-J pairs and skewed V and J usage, most in Tregs.

The sequencing sample was made of Tregs sorted from blood. This clonotype originated in a human donor in good health. V gene TRBV7-9 combines with J gene TRBJ2-3; D is unresolved. For the CDR3, the DNA is TGTGCCAGCAGCACGGACACAGATACGCAGTATTTT. This translates into CASSTDTDTQYF.